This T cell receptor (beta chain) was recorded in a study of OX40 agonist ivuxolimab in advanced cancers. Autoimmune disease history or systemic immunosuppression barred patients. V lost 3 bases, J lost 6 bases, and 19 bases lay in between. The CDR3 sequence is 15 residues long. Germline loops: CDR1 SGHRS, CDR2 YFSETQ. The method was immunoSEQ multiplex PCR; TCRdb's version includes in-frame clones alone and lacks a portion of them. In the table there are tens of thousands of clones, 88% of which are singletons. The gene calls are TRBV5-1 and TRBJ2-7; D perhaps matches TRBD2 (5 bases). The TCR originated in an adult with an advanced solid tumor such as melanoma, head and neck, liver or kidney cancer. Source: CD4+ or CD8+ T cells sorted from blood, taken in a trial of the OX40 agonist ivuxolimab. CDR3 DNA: TGCGCCAGCAGCTATTGGGGAGCCTCTACCCGCGAGCAGTACTTC. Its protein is CASSYWGASTREQYF.